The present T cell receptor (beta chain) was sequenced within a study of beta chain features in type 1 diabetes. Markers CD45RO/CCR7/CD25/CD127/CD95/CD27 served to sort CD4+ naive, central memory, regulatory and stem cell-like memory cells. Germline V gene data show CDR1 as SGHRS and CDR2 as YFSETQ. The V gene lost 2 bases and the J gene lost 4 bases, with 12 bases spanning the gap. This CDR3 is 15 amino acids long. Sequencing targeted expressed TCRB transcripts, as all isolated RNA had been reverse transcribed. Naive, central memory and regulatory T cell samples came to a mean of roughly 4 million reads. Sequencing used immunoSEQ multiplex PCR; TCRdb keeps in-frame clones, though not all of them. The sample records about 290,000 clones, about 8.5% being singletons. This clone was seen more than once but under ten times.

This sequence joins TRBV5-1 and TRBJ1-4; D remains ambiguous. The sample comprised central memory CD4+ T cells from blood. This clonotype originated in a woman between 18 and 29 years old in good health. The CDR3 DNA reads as TGCGCCAGCAGCTTCCTGGGAAACATTAATGAAAAACTGTTTTTT. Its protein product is CASSFLGNINEKLFF.